The clone carrying this TCR beta chain was observed at least ten times. Its antigen is as yet unknown. Total RNA amounting to roughly 450 ng was the source from which TCR beta cDNA was made with a constant-region primer. Three-round nested multiplex PCR performed with slightly modified ARM-PCR produced the TCR beta libraries. TCRdb passed the multiplex PCR reads through MiXCR, listing each CDR3 protein once. This sample has tens of thousands of distinct CDR3 sequences, with about three quarters found just once. These data originate in a study of tumor-infiltrating lymphocytes in primary liver carcinoma. The source material, about 17-31 mg of unsorted bulk tissue, was used to co-extract RNA and DNA. For each tumor, five separate regions were sampled. The study's findings and limits: Among top clones, only about 8-24% appeared in all five tumor regions.

The receptor was isolated from a middle-aged man with primary liver carcinoma and hepatitis B virus infection. The sequenced sample was liver tumor tissue from sampling region 1. Sample subset: tumor region T1, superior pole.

The CDR3 DNA follows: TGTGCCAGCAGTTCGGGACAGGGCGGGACTGCGGTGAGCGAGCAGTACTTC. This gives the protein CASSSGQGGTAVSEQYF. The genes are TRBV28 and TRBJ2-7; TRBD1 matches 9 bases. The CDR3 length is 17 residues. The germline V gene encodes CDR1 MDHEN and CDR2 SYDVKM. The junction had 16 bases not matched to a gene; V was cut back by 4 bases and J by 6 bases.